This TCR beta chain appears in the sequencing data of a study of blood T cell repertoires in COVID-19. Germline lookup yields CDR1 MGHRA and CDR2 YSYEKL. The CDR3 is made up of 18 amino acids. J lost 2 bases, V lost 0 bases, and 7 bases had no gene match. As handled by the study authors: Counts of nucleated cells, estimated from reference gene primer amplification, were obtained. Method: immunoSEQ multiplex PCR; TCRdb's copy keeps in-frame clones and lacks some. That table supplies the V and J calls and clone size; D and trimming were determined from the DNA. The profile shows more than 300,000 clones, more than 80% of them singletons. This clone came up a few times.

The sequencing sample was made of peripheral blood. This TCR derives from a man between 18 and 35 years old who had recovered from COVID-19. J is TRBJ2-1 and V is TRBV4-1; 10 bases line up with TRBD2. CDR3 coding DNA: TGCGCCAGCAGCCAAGATCAGGGGAGCGGGAGGGCCTACAATGAGCAGTTCTTC. Its translation is CASSQDQGSGRAYNEQFF.